This T cell receptor (beta chain) emerged from a study of cytomegalovirus exposure and HLA in healthy donors. Points on this clone: The antigen is not known.

The donors were part of the validation cohort of 95 to 150 subjects. That cohort was separate from the first cohort, which comprised some 670 subjects. TCRdb's table, derived via immunoSEQ multiplex PCR, lists solely in-frame clones and lacks some. Here the sample spans tens of thousands of clones, around 95% being singletons. Looked up from germline, CDR1 is SGHNT and CDR2 is YENEEA. The CDR3 has 15 amino acids. The V gene lost 4 bases and the J gene lost 0 bases, with 12 bases spanning the gap. Regarding the study as a whole: In vitro experiments confirmed that three CMV-associated chains were specific for CMV antigens. Most TCR sequences showed up rarely, but some public TCRs showed up in many donors.

Sequenced input: PBMCs. The J gene is TRBJ1-1, the V gene TRBV11-3, with D perhaps matching TRBD1 (5 bases). The receptor was derived from a man in his late teens or twenties in good health and CMV-seronegative. CDR3 nucleotides: TGTGCCAGCAGCTCCGGGGGACCGATGAACACTGAAGCTTTCTTT. Protein product: CASSSGGPMNTEAFF. Complete variable domain (other parts from reference TRBV11-3 and TRBJ1-1): EAGVVQSPRYKIIEKKQPVAFWCNPISGHNTLYWYLQNLGQGPELLIRYENEEAVDDSQLPKDRFSAERLKGVDSTLKIQPAELGDSAVYLCASSSGGPMNTEAFFGQGTRLTVV.